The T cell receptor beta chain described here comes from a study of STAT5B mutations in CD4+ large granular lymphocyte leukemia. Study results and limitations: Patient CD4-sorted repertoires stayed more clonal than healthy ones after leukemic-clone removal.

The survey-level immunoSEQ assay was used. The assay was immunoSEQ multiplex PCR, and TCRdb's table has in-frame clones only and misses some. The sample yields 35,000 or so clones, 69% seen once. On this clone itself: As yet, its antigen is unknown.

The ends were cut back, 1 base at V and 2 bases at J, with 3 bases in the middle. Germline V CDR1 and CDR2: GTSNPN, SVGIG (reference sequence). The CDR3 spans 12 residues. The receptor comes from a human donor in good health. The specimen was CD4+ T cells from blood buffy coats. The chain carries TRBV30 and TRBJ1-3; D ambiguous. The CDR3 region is CAWSDTGNTIYF. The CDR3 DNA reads TGTGCCTGGAGTGATACTGGAAACACCATATATTTT.